The next 15 T cell receptor beta chains were all read from a single sample in a study of graft-versus-host responses after intestinal transplantation. The repertoire was sequenced with immunoSEQ multiplex PCR; TCRdb's copy has only in-frame clones and lacks some. The sample lists some 8,000 clones; 92% were seen once. The material sequenced was PBMCs, taken around 30 days after intestinal transplant. The receptors come from a human patient who received an intestinal transplant, so some T cells may come from the graft donor.

This chain joins TRBV29-1 and TRBJ2-3; D is undetermined. Germline lookup yields CDR1 SQVTM and CDR2 ANQGSEA. This CDR3 region has 14 residues. Trimming took off 3 bases at V and 2 bases at J, with 12 bases between the two ends. Here the CDR3 DNA reads TGCAGCGTTGACAGTCGGTATACCACAGATACGCAGTATTTT. This gives the protein CSVDSRYTTDTQYF.

The chain links TRBV2 to TRBJ1-1; TRBD1 aligns across 7 bases. The CDR3 loop spans 13 amino acids. The trim removed 9 bases at V and 0 bases at J, leaving 4 bases unmatched. CDR1 is SNHLY, CDR2 FYNNEI, per germline. Here the CDR3 reads CASIQGLNTEAFF. In DNA, the CDR3 is TGTGCCAGTATACAGGGGCTGAACACTGAAGCTTTCTTT.

V usage is TRBV11-2 and J usage is TRBJ2-7; D gene uncertain. Looked up from germline, CDR1 is SGHAT and CDR2 is FQNNGV. The CDR3 is made up of 13 amino acids. V shed 2 bases and J shed 3 bases, with 8 bases lying between them. In DNA form, the CDR3 reads TGTGCCAGCAGCTTAACAGACCTCTACGAGCAGTACTTC. Protein sequence: CASSLTDLYEQYF.

The rearrangement joins TRBV27 to TRBJ1-6; D is uncertain. V lost 2 bases to trimming and J lost 7 bases, with 6 bases between them. This CDR3 is 13 amino acids long. CDR1 and CDR2 from the germline V gene are MNHEY and SMNVEV (reference sequence). Written as DNA, the CDR3 is TGTGCCAGCAGTTTAACATCAAATTCACCCCTCCACTTT. Translation: CASSLTSNSPLHF.

J is TRBJ2-1 and V is TRBV2; 10 positions match TRBD1. In germline, CDR1 is SNHLY, CDR2 FYNNEI. With 5 bases clipped from V and 3 bases from J, the junction kept 4 bases outside the gene matches. CDR3 size: 15 residues. CDR3 residues: CASSLGQGLYNEQFF. The CDR3 nucleotides read TGTGCCAGCAGTCTGGGACAGGGGCTCTACAATGAGCAGTTCTTC.

V gene TRBV23-1 combines with J gene TRBJ2-3, with a possible D match to TRBD1 (5 bases). TRBV23-1 is labeled an ORF, and its function is uncertain. Between the trimmed V and J ends, which lost 0 bases and 4 bases, there was a span of 20 bases. The CDR3 length is 18 residues. CDR3 region: CASSQSSIGREAPDTQYF. The CDR3 DNA follows: TGCGCCAGCAGTCAATCGAGCATTGGCAGGGAAGCACCAGATACGCAGTATTTT.

V gene TRBV9 combines with J gene TRBJ2-7; 9 bases agree with TRBD1. The CDR3 consists of 14 residues. Germline assignment: CDR1 SGDLS and CDR2 YYNGEE. J was trimmed by 5 bases and V by 3 bases; bases with no gene match: 6. CDR3 in amino acids: CASSGRDRVNEQYF. The CDR3 coding sequence is TGTGCCAGCAGCGGCCGGGACAGGGTCAACGAGCAGTACTTC.

The rearrangement links TRBV6-1 to TRBJ1-1; D possibly corresponds to TRBD1 (6 bases). This CDR3 is built from 11 residues. Trimming left V 7 bases short and J 11 bases short, with 14 bases between. In germline, CDR1 is MNHNS, CDR2 SASEGT. This chain's CDR3 is CASNLQGNAFF. The CDR3 bases are TGTGCCAGCAACCTACAGGGTAATGCTTTCTTT.

The V call is TRBV7-9, the J call TRBJ2-3; D ambiguous. Germline V lookup: CDR1 SEHNR, CDR2 FQNEAQ (reference sequence). This CDR3 region has 12 residues. Trimming removed 5 bases at V and 10 bases at J, with 13 bases between. CDR3 residues: CASSAPWEAQYF. The CDR3 DNA sequence: TGTGCCAGCAGCGCACCCTGGGAAGCGCAGTATTTT.

V usage is TRBV7-6 and J usage is TRBJ1-2; 7 bases are a match to TRBD1. CDR3 length equals 13 residues. V lost 5 bases and J lost 8; bases outside the gene matches: 8. Looked up from germline, CDR1 is SGHVS and CDR2 is FNYEAQ. CDR3 in DNA: TGTGCCAGCAGCAAAACAGGGGTGGGCGGCTACACCTTC. Amino acid sequence: CASSKTGVGGYTF. Looking up the rest from reference TRBV7-6 and TRBJ1-2 gives the full variable domain: GAGVSQSPRYKVTKRGQDVALRCDPISGHVSLYWYRQALGQGPEFLTYFNYEAQQDKSGLPNDRFSAERPEGSISTLTIQRTEQRDSAMYRCASSKTGVGGYTFGSGTRLTVV.

V usage is TRBV7-3 and J usage is TRBJ1-2; D gene ambiguous. Germline V gene lookup returns CDR1 SGHTA and CDR2 FQGTGA. CDR3 length equals 15 residues. V was shortened by 5 bases and J by 0 bases, with 13 bases between the two germline ends. CDR3 loop: CASSETGPTNYGYTF. CDR3 coding DNA: TGTGCCAGCAGCGAAACGGGCCCCACTAACTATGGCTACACCTTC.

In nucleotides, the CDR3 is TGTGCCAGCAGTGAACTAGCGGGCTCCTACAATGAGCAGTTCTTC. Translation: CASSELAGSYNEQFF. The gene calls are TRBV6-1 and TRBJ2-1; 8 bases line up with TRBD2. Germline CDR1 and CDR2: MNHNS and SASEGT. Trimming cost V 2 bases and J 0 bases; bases outside gene matches: 0. This CDR3 spans 15 amino acids.

The rearrangement joins TRBV19 to TRBJ2-5; 10 bases map to TRBD2. The CDR3 sequence is 15 residues long. Germline-derived CDR1 and CDR2 are LNHDA and SQIVND (reference sequence). V dropped 4 bases and J dropped 8; count of bases not matched to a gene: 10. The CDR3 protein is CASSKASGGTGTQYF. The DNA for the CDR3 is TGTGCCAGTAGTAAGGCTAGCGGGGGCACAGGAACCCAGTACTTC.

The V gene is TRBV6-5, the J gene TRBJ1-4; D may be TRBD1 (5 bases). This CDR3 contains 14 residues. Germline V gives CDR1 MNHEY, CDR2 SVGAGI. V was clipped by 5 bases and J by 2 bases, with 9 bases between them. The CDR3 reads CASSTQGTNEKLFF. The CDR3, as DNA: TGTGCCAGCAGTACGCAGGGTACTAATGAAAAACTGTTTTTT.

This chain connects TRBV7-7 to TRBJ2-5; D not certain. Trimming removed 0 bases at V and 2 bases at J, with 10 bases between. The CDR3 sequence is 15 residues long. Germline V CDR1 and CDR2: SSHAT, FNYEAQ (reference sequence). As DNA, the CDR3 is TGTGCCAGCAGCTTAGCCTCTAGGGTACAAGAGACCCAGTACTTC. It encodes CASSLASRVQETQYF. The full variable domain, in which reference TRBV7-7 and TRBJ2-5 provide the parts outside the CDR3, is GAGVSQSPRYKVTKRGQDVTLRCDPISSHATLYWYQQALGQGPEFLTYFNYEAQPDKSGLPSDRFSAERPEGSISTLTIQRTEQRDSAMYRCASSLASRVQETQYFGPGTRLLVL.